This T cell receptor beta chain is from a study of CD4 T cells in relation to SARS-CoV-2 and coronaviruses. Here immunoSEQ multiplex PCR was the method, and the copy in TCRdb shows in-frame clones only, minus some. The data contain approximately 17,000 clones, around 80% of them singletons. Before the COVID-19 pandemic, during about 2010-2018, CD4+ T cells were taken from unexposed donors. After roughly 9 days of culture, CD4+ T cells were isolated. Half the medium was replaced with IL-2 medium on days 3 and 7. Comments on this clone: The antigen is not known.

The CDR3 has 14 amino acids. Between the trimmed V and J ends, which lost 6 bases and 0 bases, there was a span of 12 bases. CDR1 is KGHSH, CDR2 LQKENI, per germline. The chain is built from TRBV18 and TRBJ2-7; D uncertain. The sequenced sample consisted of CD4+ T cells from PBMCs, cultured in vitro. The TCR sequence derives from a human donor in good health. CDR3 sequence (DNA): TGTGCCAGCTCCCCCTCAGTACTCTCCTACGAGCAGTACTTC. The encoded protein is CASSPSVLSYEQYF.